This is a list of T cell receptor beta chains from one sample in a study of glioma-infiltrating T cells after dendritic cell vaccination. The protocol was immunoSEQ multiplex PCR, while the TCRdb copy is restricted to in-frame clones and leaves out a portion. Among tens of thousands of clones listed, around 87% were seen once. Material: blood, obtained after dendritic cell vaccination. The source is a human donor with glioblastoma. The CDR3 runs from the conserved cysteine through the conserved F or W.

V	J	CDR3
TRBV30	TRBJ1-2	CAWGEFQGRGYTF
TRBV18	TRBJ1-5	CASSPDRGQGNQPQHF
TRBV29-1	TRBJ1-1	CSVQDRVISNSVNTEAFF
TRBV2	TRBJ1-6	CASSVPDNNSPLHF
TRBV10-3	TRBJ2-1	CGRGGRVLSYNEQFF
TRBV6-1	TRBJ1-2	CASSGWTGRGAEFYGYTF
TRBV6-4	TRBJ2-6	CASSATGYGANVLTF
TRBV6-5	TRBJ2-7	CASRAGTSDYEQYF
TRBV5-1	TRBJ2-7	CASSATSYPSGEQYF
TRBV11-3	TRBJ2-7	CASSPSGTTIYEQYF
TRBV2	TRBJ1-4	CASSESQASNEKLFF
TRBV7-2	TRBJ2-7	CASSFSTGAYEQYF
TRBV29-1	.	CSVELGTGYEQYF
TRBV19	TRBJ2-3	CASSIRASGTDTQYF
TRBV10-3	TRBJ2-5	CAISVGGETQYF
TRBV2	TRBJ2-7	CASGGYEQYF
TRBV2	TRBJ2-2	CASRDRGNTGELFF
TRBV6-5	TRBJ1-1	CASSPRTGRETEAFF
TRBV7-6	TRBJ2-7	CASSLAGPGHEGYEQYF
TRBV7-9	TRBJ2-1	CASSLPVAGGSNEQFF
TRBV29-1	TRBJ2-6	CSVGRDRGVAGANVLTF
TRBV5-8	TRBJ2-5	CASSRRTGTRETQYF
TRBV7-8	TRBJ2-3	CASSASELPSTDTQYF
TRBV19	TRBJ2-5	CASMGQGDVETQYF
TRBV20-1	TRBJ1-2	CSSKRNYGYTF
TRBV11-2	TRBJ1-4	CASSGGRGSEKLFF
TRBV19	TRBJ1-1	CASIRGTEAFF
TRBV11-2	TRBJ2-1	CASSPGTSGEQFF
TRBV7-9	TRBJ1-4	CASSPTGAGNEKLFF
TRBV4-2	TRBJ2-5	CASSQETQRGRESLETQYF
TRBV5-4	TRBJ2-2	CASSSGRTRTGELFF
TRBV19	TRBJ1-5	CASSIIAGTGNQPQHF
TRBV6-5	TRBJ2-7	CASSYCEQGLYEQYF
TRBV7-6	TRBJ1-1	CASSRGWKTEAFF
TRBV10-3	TRBJ1-1	CAISVDRWGEAFF
TRBV29-1	TRBJ1-2	CSVAMTGQGNYGYTF